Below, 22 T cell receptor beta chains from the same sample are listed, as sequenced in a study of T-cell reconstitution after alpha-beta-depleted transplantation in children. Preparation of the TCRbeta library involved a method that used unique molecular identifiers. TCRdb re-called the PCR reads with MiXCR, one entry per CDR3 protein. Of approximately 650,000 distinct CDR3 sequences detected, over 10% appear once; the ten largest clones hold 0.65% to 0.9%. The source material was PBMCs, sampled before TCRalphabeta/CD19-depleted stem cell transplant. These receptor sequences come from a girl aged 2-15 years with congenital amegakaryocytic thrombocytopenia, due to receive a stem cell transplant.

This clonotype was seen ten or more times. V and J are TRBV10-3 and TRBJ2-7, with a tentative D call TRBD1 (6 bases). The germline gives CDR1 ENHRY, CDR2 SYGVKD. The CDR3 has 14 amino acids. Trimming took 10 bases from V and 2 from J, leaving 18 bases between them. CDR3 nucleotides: TGTGCCACTCAAGGGGGTGGCAGGCCCTACGAGCAGTACTTC. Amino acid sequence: CATQGGGRPYEQYF.

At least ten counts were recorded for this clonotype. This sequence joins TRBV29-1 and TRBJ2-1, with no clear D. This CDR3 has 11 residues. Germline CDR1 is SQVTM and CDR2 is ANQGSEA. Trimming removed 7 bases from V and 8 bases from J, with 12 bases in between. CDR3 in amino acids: CSGLSVDEQFF. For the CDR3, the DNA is TGCAGCGGACTTAGTGTCGATGAGCAGTTCTTC.

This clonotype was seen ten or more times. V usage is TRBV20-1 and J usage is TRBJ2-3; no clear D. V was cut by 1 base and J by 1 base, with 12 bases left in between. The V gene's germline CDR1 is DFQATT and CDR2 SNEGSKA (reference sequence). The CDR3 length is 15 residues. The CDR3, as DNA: TGCAGTGCTAGAGTTTCTACTCTGCGCACAGATACGCAGTATTTT. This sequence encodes CSARVSTLRTDTQYF.

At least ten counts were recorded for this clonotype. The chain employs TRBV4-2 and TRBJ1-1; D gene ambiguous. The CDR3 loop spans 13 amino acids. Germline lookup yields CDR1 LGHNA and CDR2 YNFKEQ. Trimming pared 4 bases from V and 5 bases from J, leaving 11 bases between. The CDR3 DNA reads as TGTGCCAGCAGCCCGGGTTCGGGGACTGAAGCTTTCTTT. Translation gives CASSPGSGTEAFF.

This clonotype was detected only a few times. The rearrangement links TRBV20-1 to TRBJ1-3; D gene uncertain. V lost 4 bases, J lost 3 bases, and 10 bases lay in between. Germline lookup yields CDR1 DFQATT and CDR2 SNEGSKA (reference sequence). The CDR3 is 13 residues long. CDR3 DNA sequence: TGCAGTGCTATGGGGAGCCTTGGAAACACCATATATTTT. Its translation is CSAMGSLGNTIYF.

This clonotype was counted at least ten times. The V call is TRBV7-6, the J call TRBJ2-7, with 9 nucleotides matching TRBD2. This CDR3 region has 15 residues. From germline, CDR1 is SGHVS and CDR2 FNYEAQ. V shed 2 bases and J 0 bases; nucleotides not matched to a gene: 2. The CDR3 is CASSLQLAGSYEQYF. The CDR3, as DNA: TGTGCCAGCAGCTTACAACTAGCGGGCTCCTACGAGCAGTACTTC.

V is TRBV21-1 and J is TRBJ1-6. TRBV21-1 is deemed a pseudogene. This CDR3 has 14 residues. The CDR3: CASRTKIYNSPLHF. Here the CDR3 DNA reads TGTGCCAGCAGGACTAAGATCTATAATTCACCCCTCCACTTT.

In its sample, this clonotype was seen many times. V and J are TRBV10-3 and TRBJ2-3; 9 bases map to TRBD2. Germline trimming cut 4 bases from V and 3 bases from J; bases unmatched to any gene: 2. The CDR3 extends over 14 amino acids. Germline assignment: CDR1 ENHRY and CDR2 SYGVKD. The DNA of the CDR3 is TGTGCCATCAGTGGCGGGAGGGATACAGATACGCAGTATTTT. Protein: CAISGGRDTDTQYF.

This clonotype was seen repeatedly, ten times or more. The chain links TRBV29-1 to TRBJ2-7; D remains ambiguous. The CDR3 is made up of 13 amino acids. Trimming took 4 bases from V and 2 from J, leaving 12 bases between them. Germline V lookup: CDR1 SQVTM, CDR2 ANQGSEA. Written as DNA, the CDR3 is TGCAGCGTTGCGGTCGACCCAACCTACGAGCAGTACTTC. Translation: CSVAVDPTYEQYF.

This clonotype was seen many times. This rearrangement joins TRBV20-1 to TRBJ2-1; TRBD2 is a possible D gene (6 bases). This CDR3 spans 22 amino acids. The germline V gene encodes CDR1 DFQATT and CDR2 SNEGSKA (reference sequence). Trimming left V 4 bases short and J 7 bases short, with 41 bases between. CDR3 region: CSANFRLTSHGKEGMGHNEQFF. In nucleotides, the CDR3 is TGCAGTGCTAACTTCAGGCTGACTAGTCACGGAAAAGAAGGTATGGGGCATAATGAGCAGTTCTTC.

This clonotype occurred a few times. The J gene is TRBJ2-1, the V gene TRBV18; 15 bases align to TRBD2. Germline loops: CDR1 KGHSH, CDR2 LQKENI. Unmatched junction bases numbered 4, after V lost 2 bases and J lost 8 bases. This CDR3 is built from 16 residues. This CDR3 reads CASSPIGTSGRYEQFF. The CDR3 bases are TGTGCCAGCTCACCAATCGGGACTAGCGGGAGGTATGAGCAGTTCTTC.

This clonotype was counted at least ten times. The CDR3, as DNA: TGCGCCAGCAGCTTGGCCAAAGGGGGTTATGAGCAGTTCTTC. It specifies CASSLAKGGYEQFF. This sequence joins TRBV5-1 and TRBJ2-1; D possibly corresponds to TRBD1 (6 bases). CDR1 is SGHRS, CDR2 YFSETQ, per germline. The CDR3 contains 14 residues. V dropped 0 bases and J dropped 8 bases, with 12 bases sitting between them.

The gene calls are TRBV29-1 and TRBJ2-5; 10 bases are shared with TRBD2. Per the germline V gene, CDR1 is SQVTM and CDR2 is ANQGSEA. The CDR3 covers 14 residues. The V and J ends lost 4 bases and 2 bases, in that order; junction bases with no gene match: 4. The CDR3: CSVGTAGGQETQYF. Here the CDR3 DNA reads TGCAGCGTTGGGACAGCGGGAGGGCAAGAGACCCAGTACTTC.

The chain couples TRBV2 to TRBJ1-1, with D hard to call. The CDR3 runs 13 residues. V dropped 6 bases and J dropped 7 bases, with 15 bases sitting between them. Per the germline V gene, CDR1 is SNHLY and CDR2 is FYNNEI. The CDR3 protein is CASRDLSSIEAFF. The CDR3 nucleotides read TGTGCCAGCAGGGATTTGAGCTCTATTGAAGCTTTCTTT.

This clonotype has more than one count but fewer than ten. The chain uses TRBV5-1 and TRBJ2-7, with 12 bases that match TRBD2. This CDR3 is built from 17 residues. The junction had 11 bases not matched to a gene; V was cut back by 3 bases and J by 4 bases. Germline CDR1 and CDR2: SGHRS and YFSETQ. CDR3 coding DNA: TGCGCCAGCAGCTCCCCCACTAGCGGGAGGCTCTCTTACGAGCAGTACTTC. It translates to CASSSPTSGRLSYEQYF.

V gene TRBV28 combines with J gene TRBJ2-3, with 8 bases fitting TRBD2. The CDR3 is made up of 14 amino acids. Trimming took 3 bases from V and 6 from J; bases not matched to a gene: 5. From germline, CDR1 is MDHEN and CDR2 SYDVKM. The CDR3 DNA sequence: TGTGCCAGCAGTTTTCCCGGGAGGGCCGATACGCAGTATTTT. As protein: CASSFPGRADTQYF.

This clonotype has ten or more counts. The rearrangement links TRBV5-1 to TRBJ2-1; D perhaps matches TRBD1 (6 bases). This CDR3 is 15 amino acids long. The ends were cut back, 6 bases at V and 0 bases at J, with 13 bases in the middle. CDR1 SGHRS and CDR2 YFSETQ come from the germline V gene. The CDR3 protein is CASTDMTGSYNEQFF. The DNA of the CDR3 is TGCGCCAGCACCGATATGACAGGCTCCTACAATGAGCAGTTCTTC.

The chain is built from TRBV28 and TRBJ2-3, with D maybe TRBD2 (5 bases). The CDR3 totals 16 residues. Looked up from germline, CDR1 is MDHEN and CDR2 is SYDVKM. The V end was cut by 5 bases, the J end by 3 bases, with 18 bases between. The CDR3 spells CASSLRDLQITDTQYF. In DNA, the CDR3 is TGTGCCAGCAGTCTACGGGATCTACAAATTACAGATACGCAGTATTTT.

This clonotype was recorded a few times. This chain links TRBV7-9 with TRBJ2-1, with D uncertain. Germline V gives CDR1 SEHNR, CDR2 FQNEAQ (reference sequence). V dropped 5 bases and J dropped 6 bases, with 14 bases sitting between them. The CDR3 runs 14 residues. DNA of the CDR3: TGTGCCAGCAGCCCCCCCGAGGCGCCCAATGAGCAGTTCTTC. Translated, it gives CASSPPEAPNEQFF.

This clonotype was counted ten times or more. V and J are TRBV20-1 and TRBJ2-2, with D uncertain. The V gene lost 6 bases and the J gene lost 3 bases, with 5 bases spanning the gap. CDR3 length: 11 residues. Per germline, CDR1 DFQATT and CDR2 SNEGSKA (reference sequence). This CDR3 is CSADDTGELFF. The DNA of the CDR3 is TGCAGTGCAGATGACACCGGGGAGCTGTTTTTT.

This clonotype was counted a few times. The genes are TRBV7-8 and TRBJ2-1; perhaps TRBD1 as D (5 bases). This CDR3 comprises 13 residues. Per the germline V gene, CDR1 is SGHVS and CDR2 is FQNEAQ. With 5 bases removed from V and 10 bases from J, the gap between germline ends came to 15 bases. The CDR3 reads CASSVTGFWEQFF. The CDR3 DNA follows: TGTGCCAGCAGCGTAACAGGTTTTTGGGAGCAGTTCTTC.

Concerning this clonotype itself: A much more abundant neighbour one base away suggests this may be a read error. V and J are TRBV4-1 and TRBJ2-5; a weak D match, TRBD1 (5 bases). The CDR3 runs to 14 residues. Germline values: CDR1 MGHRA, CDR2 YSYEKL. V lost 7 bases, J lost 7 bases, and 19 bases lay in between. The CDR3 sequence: CASTPSGRTGTQYF. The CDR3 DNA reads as TGCGCCAGCACTCCATCGGGCAGAACAGGGACCCAGTACTTC.